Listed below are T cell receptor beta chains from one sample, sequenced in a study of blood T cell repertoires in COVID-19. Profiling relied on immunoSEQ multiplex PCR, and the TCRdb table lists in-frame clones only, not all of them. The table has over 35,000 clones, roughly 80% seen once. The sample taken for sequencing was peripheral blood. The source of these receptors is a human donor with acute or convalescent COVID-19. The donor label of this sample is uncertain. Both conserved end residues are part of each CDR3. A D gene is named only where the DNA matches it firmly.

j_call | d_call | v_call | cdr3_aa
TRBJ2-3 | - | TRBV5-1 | CASTWGGALTDTQYF
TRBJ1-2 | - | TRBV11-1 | CASSSSGVGYTF
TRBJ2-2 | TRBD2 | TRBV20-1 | CSASGGRASTAGELFF
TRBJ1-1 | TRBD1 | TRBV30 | CAWSVPPGGRGTEAFF
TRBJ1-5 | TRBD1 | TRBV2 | CASSGTEGAYQPQHF
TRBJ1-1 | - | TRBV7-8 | CASSPRDKLVLNTEAFF
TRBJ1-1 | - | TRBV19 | CASKRNLQGPEAFF
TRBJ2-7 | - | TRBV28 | CASTPPTVSYEQYF
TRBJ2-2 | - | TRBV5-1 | CASSGRWQGEAGELFF
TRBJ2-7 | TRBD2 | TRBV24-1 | CATSDSRGGRTYEQYF
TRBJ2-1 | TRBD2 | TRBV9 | CASSASGVLSNEQFF
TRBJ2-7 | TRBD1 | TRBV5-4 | CASSLMDRPYEQYF
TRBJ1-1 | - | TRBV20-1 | CSASRSGGSNTEAFF
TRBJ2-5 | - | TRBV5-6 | CASSFRQALLQETQYF
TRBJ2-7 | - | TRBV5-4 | CASSLVGSTYEQYF
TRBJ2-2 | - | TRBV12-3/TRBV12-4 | CASSLYSTGELFF
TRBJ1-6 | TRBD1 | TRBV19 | CASSARTGRLDSPLHF
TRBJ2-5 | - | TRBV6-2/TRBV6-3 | CASSPNQGWPLGETQYF
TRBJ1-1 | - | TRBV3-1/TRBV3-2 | CASSQDLNGLNTEAFF
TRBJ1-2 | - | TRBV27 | CASHGEGGGGEGYTF
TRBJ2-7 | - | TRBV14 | CASSPGWGIKAYEQYF
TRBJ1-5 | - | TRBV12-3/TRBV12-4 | CASSQTSNQPQHF
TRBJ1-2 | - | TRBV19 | CASFYYGYTF
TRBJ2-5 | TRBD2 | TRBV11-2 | CASSRGGREETQYF
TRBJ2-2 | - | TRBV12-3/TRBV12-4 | CASSFINTGELFF
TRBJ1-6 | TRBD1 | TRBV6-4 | CASSRTGNSPLHF
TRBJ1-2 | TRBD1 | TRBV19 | CASSICVRVSGGPNYGYTF
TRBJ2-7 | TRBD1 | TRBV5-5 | CASSFGTGSYEQYF
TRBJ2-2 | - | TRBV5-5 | CASSLLGMGSPGELFF
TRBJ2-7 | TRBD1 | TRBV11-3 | CASSTGDRERSEQYF
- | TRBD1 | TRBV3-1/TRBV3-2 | CASSQAGTGRELFF
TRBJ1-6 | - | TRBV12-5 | CASGLADRTSPLHF
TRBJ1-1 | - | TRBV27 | CASSQIPNTEAFF
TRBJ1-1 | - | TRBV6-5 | CASSGGGPSAFF
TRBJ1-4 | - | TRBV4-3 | CASSRPNEKLFF
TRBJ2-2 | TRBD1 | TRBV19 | CASSGQGAITGELFF
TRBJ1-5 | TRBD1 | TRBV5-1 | CASSLGTGTDFSNQPQHF
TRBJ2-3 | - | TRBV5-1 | CASSFGGADTDTQYF
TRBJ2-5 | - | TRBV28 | CASLATAQETQYF
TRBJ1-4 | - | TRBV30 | CGGGRGTTNEKLFF
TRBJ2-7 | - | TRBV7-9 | CASSSRGYEQYF
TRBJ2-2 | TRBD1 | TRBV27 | CASSLKQGAIGELFF
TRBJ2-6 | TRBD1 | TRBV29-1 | CSVEGQPGGGANVLTF
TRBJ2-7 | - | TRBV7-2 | CASSFTISEQYF
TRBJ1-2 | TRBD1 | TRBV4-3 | CASSPGQVFSYGYTF
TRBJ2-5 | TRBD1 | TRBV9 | CASSVGTGVTSQYF
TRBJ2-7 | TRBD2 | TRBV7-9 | CASSLAGPKRGRSYEQYF
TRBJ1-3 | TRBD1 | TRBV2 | CASSDRSGSGNTIYF
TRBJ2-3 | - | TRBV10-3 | CAISEPASSGGTDTQYF
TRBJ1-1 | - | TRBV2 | CASKLGLGNTEAFF
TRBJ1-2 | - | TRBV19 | CASSIGQIYGYTF
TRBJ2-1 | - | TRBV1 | CTSSRTSGSQDFYNEQFF
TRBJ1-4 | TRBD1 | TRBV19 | CASSNLGTGEEKLFF
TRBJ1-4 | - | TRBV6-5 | CASSYRGTTNEKLFF
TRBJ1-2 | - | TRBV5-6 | CASSLDSFIYGYTF
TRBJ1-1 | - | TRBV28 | CASTVGAMNTEAFF
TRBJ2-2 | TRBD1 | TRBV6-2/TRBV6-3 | CASSYLLYRDSLTGELFF
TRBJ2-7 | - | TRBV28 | CASGRGDSYEQYF
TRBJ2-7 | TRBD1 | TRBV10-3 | CAIKLGQAGAYEQYF
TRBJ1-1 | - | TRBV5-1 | CASQSIQGNTEAFF